These T cell receptor beta chains were read from a single sample in a study of blood T cells in healthy people across ages. TCRdb processed the 5' RACE reads anew with MiXCR; each CDR3 protein has one entry. The sample has over a million distinct CDR3 sequences; 35% to 55% are singletons. Sequencing input: blood. The receptors come from a woman in her fifties or sixties in good health. The CDR3 runs from the conserved cysteine through the conserved F or W. The order of the fields is CDR3 protein, CDR3 DNA, D gene, J gene, clone size, V gene. A D gene is named only where the DNA matches it firmly. Only some rows state a clone size, as once, few, many or a class for expanded clones.

CDR3: CASSRPARDGVNKETQYF
DNA: TGTGCCAGCAGCCGTCCCGCGAGGGACGGTGTAAATAAAGAGACCCAGTACTTC
D: NA
J: TRBJ2-5
size: few
V: TRBV28

CDR3: CASSEYRGSHSPLHF
DNA: TGTGCCAGCAGTGAATATCGAGGGAGCCATTCACCCCTCCACTTT
D: NA
J: TRBJ1-6
size: few
V: TRBV25-1

CDR3: CASSANTGPGQKLFF
DNA: TGTGCCAGCAGCGCAAACACGGGACCTGGGCAAAAACTGTTTTTT
D: NA
J: TRBJ1-4
size: NA
V: TRBV9

CDR3: CATGTSARNEQFF
DNA: TGTGCCACTGGGACTTCAGCTCGTAATGAGCAGTTCTTC
D: NA
J: TRBJ2-1
size: few
V: TRBV24-1

CDR3: CATRDLGGATYGYTF
DNA: TGCGCTACGCGGGATTTAGGGGGCGCGACCTATGGCTACACCTTC
D: TRBD1
J: TRBJ1-2
size: NA
V: TRBV4-1

CDR3: CSVDSPPGGTEAFF
DNA: TGCAGCGTTGATAGCCCTCCAGGGGGTACTGAAGCTTTCTTT
D: TRBD1
J: TRBJ1-1
size: few
V: TRBV29-1

CDR3: CSARPGGPNTEAFF
DNA: TGCAGTGCTCGCCCGGGGGGCCCTAACACTGAAGCTTTCTTT
D: NA
J: TRBJ1-1
size: NA
V: TRBV20-1

CDR3: CAISVSNKNIQYF
DNA: TGTGCCATCAGTGTCTCAAATAAAAACATTCAGTACTTC
D: NA
J: TRBJ2-4
size: NA
V: TRBV2

CDR3: CASSQYASGRALNEQFF
DNA: TGTGCCAGCAGCCAATATGCTAGCGGGAGGGCCCTTAATGAGCAGTTCTTC
D: TRBD2
J: TRBJ2-1
size: NA
V: TRBV14

CDR3: CASSQVAAPRIGKNIQYF
DNA: TGTGCCAGCAGCCAAGTAGCAGCTCCAAGGATTGGCAAAAACATTCAGTACTTC
D: NA
J: TRBJ2-4
size: NA
V: TRBV14

CDR3: CASSWTSGDNEQFF
DNA: TGTGCCAGCAGCTGGACTAGCGGCGACAATGAGCAGTTCTTC
D: TRBD2
J: TRBJ2-1
size: few
V: TRBV3-1

CDR3: CASSNTRWGLDEQFF
DNA: TGTGCCAGCAGCAATACGAGGTGGGGGTTGGATGAGCAGTTCTTC
D: NA
J: TRBJ2-1
size: NA
V: TRBV7-2

CDR3: CASSLRPRGDNEQFF
DNA: TGTGCCAGCAGCTTGAGGCCCCGCGGGGACAATGAGCAGTTCTTC
D: NA
J: TRBJ2-1
size: NA
V: TRBV5-5

CDR3: CASSFQDTSTDTQYF
DNA: TGTGCCAGCAGCTTTCAGGACACCAGCACAGATACGCAGTATTTT
D: NA
J: TRBJ2-3
size: few
V: TRBV7-2

CDR3: CASGQDQGGSSYNEQFF
DNA: TGTGCCAGCGGCCAAGATCAGGGCGGGTCTTCCTACAATGAGCAGTTCTTC
D: NA
J: TRBJ2-1
size: NA
V: TRBV4-2

CDR3: CASSPPRGRDEQFF
DNA: TGTGCCAGCAGCCCTCCCCGGGGTAGAGATGAGCAGTTCTTC
D: NA
J: TRBJ2-1
size: few
V: TRBV9

CDR3: CASSRLELPETQYF
DNA: TGTGCCAGCAGCCGACTAGAGCTCCCGGAGACCCAGTACTTC
D: NA
J: TRBJ2-5
size: NA
V: TRBV14

CDR3: CASSKAGGLTDTQYF
DNA: TGTGCCAGCAGTAAAGCGGGAGGGTTGACAGATACGCAGTATTTT
D: TRBD2
J: TRBJ2-3
size: few
V: TRBV12-3/TRBV12-4

CDR3: CASTVDRLNSPLHF
DNA: TGTGCCAGCACCGTAGACAGGCTAAATTCACCCCTCCACTTT
D: NA
J: TRBJ1-6
size: NA
V: TRBV6-1

CDR3: CASSDRGHERTEAFF
DNA: TGTGCCAGCAGTGACAGGGGGCATGAGCGGACTGAAGCTTTCTTT
D: TRBD1
J: TRBJ1-1
size: once
V: TRBV2

CDR3: CASSVQGQGARSPLHF
DNA: TGTGCCAGCAGTGTCCAAGGGCAGGGGGCTCGTTCACCCCTCCACTTT
D: TRBD1
J: TRBJ1-6
size: once
V: TRBV27

CDR3: CASSPGEGYQPQHF
DNA: TGTGCCAGCAGCCCGGGGGAGGGGTACCAGCCCCAGCATTTT
D: NA
J: TRBJ1-5
size: NA
V: TRBV7-9

CDR3: CASSLAGGRQDEQFF
DNA: TGTGCCAGCAGCTTAGCCGGGGGGAGGCAGGATGAGCAGTTCTTC
D: TRBD2
J: TRBJ2-1
size: NA
V: TRBV7-9

CDR3: CASSPRLDRSTDTQYF
DNA: TGTGCCAGCTCACCTCGACTGGACCGCAGCACAGATACGCAGTATTTT
D: NA
J: TRBJ2-3
size: few
V: TRBV18

CDR3: CASKSDLAGWGHNEQFF
DNA: TGTGCCAGCAAATCCGACCTAGCGGGATGGGGGCACAATGAGCAGTTCTTC
D: TRBD2
J: TRBJ2-1
size: NA
V: TRBV12-3/TRBV12-4

CDR3: CASSVSGHHTDTQYF
DNA: TGTGCCAGCAGCGTTTCGGGACACCACACAGATACGCAGTATTTT
D: NA
J: TRBJ2-3
size: few
V: TRBV9

CDR3: CASSLGTGGFIGNQPQHF
DNA: TGTGCCAGCAGTTTAGGGACAGGGGGCTTTATTGGCAATCAGCCCCAGCATTTT
D: TRBD1
J: TRBJ1-5
size: few
V: TRBV27

CDR3: CASSPAELGANEAFF
DNA: TGTGCCAGCAGCCCCGCGGAACTCGGCGCGAATGAAGCTTTCTTT
D: NA
J: TRBJ1-1
size: NA
V: TRBV11-2

CDR3: CAGRKSGLGYEQYF
DNA: TGTGCCGGCCGAAAGTCAGGGTTAGGTTACGAGCAGTACTTC
D: NA
J: TRBJ2-7
size: NA
V: TRBV2

CDR3: CSASLAAAYEQYF
DNA: TGCAGTGCTAGTTTAGCGGCAGCCTACGAGCAGTACTTC
D: NA
J: TRBJ2-7
size: NA
V: TRBV20-1

CDR3: CASSLQSEFSPLHF
DNA: TGTGCCAGCAGTTTACAGTCGGAATTTTCACCCCTCCACTTT
D: NA
J: TRBJ1-6
size: NA
V: TRBV28

CDR3: CSARLGSAEQFF
DNA: TGCAGTGCTAGGTTAGGGTCGGCTGAGCAGTTCTTC
D: NA
J: TRBJ2-1
size: NA
V: TRBV20-1

CDR3: CASSYMGLADYNEQFF
DNA: TGTGCCAGCAGTTACATGGGACTAGCGGATTACAATGAGCAGTTCTTC
D: TRBD2
J: TRBJ2-1
size: NA
V: TRBV6-6

CDR3: CSARATFLETAGEQYF
DNA: TGCAGTGCTAGAGCCACATTTTTGGAGACGGCGGGCGAGCAGTACTTC
D: NA
J: TRBJ2-7
size: NA
V: TRBV20-1

CDR3: CASSVAAHNEQYF
DNA: TGTGCCAGCAGCGTAGCGGCCCATAACGAGCAGTACTTC
D: NA
J: TRBJ2-7
size: NA
V: TRBV7-2

CDR3: CASSQLRDYNEQYF
DNA: TGTGCCAGCAGCCAATTGCGGGACTACAATGAGCAGTACTTC
D: TRBD2
J: TRBJ2-7
size: NA
V: TRBV14

CDR3: CASSVQGAGTDTQYF
DNA: TGTGCCAGCAGTGTGCAGGGGGCAGGCACAGATACGCAGTATTTT
D: TRBD1
J: TRBJ2-3
size: NA
V: TRBV6-1

CDR3: CASSRHAGGRQDNEQFF
DNA: TGTGCCAGCAGCCGCCACGCGGGGGGGCGGCAGGACAATGAGCAGTTCTTC
D: TRBD2
J: TRBJ2-1
size: NA
V: TRBV7-2

CDR3: CAWSVRLGGRGIYEQYF
DNA: TGTGCCTGGAGTGTACGTTTGGGGGGCAGGGGGATCTACGAGCAGTACTTC
D: NA
J: TRBJ2-7
size: few
V: TRBV30

CDR3: CASSLGPGLGGNEQFF
DNA: TGCGCCAGCAGCTTGGGGCCCGGGCTCGGGGGCAATGAGCAGTTCTTC
D: NA
J: TRBJ2-1
size: few
V: TRBV5-1

CDR3: CASSYSSLAGVEQYF
DNA: TGTGCCAGCAGTTACTCGAGCCTAGCGGGAGTTGAGCAGTACTTC
D: TRBD2
J: TRBJ2-7
size: NA
V: TRBV6-5

CDR3: CASSLAGGLYGYTF
DNA: TGTGCCAGCAGTCTGGCAGGGGGCCTCTATGGCTACACCTTC
D: TRBD1
J: TRBJ1-2
size: NA
V: TRBV27

CDR3: CASSQDLSGTDEQYF
DNA: TGTGCCAGCAGCCAAGATCTCTCGGGTACGGACGAGCAGTACTTC
D: NA
J: TRBJ2-7
size: few
V: TRBV3-1

CDR3: CASSHPRLAGGVNEQFF
DNA: TGTGCCAGCAGCCACCCCCGACTAGCGGGAGGTGTAAATGAGCAGTTCTTC
D: TRBD2
J: TRBJ2-1
size: NA
V: TRBV4-2

CDR3: CASGGGQSYNEQYF
DNA: TGCGCCAGCGGGGGGGGACAATCCTACAATGAGCAGTACTTC
D: NA
J: TRBJ2-7
size: NA
V: TRBV10-2

CDR3: CASSLRGGPNEQFF
DNA: TGTGCCAGCAGTTTAAGGGGGGGTCCCAATGAGCAGTTCTTC
D: NA
J: TRBJ2-1
size: NA
V: TRBV27

CDR3: CASSPADRASPLHF
DNA: TGTGCCAGCAGTCCCGCCGACAGGGCTTCACCCCTCCACTTT
D: TRBD1
J: TRBJ1-6
size: NA
V: TRBV12-3/TRBV12-4

CDR3: CASGVTTSPYNEQYF
DNA: TGTGCCAGCGGAGTAACGACTAGCCCCTACAATGAGCAGTACTTC
D: TRBD2
J: TRBJ2-5
size: NA
V: TRBV12-3/TRBV12-4

CDR3: CATSRDLAGGESNEQFF
DNA: TGTGCCACCAGCAGAGATTTAGCGGGAGGTGAGAGCAATGAGCAGTTCTTC
D: TRBD2
J: TRBJ2-1
size: few
V: TRBV15

CDR3: CSGQGGRDTGAFF
DNA: TGCAGCGGACAGGGCGGACGGGACACTGGAGCTTTCTTT
D: TRBD1
J: TRBJ1-1
size: NA
V: TRBV29-1

CDR3: CASSPTGGGSYNEQFF
DNA: TGTGCCAGCAGCCCAACCGGAGGGGGCTCCTACAATGAGCAGTTCTTC
D: NA
J: TRBJ2-1
size: few
V: TRBV5-6

CDR3: CASSKDPDYEQYF
DNA: TGTGCCAGCAGCAAGGACCCAGACTACGAGCAGTACTTC
D: NA
J: TRBJ2-7
size: NA
V: TRBV9

CDR3: CSAIPSGREVEQFF
DNA: TGCAGTGCTATCCCTAGCGGGAGAGAAGTTGAGCAGTTCTTC
D: TRBD2
J: TRBJ2-1
size: few
V: TRBV20-1

CDR3: CASSLVLAGGYNEQFF
DNA: TGTGCCAGCAGTTTGGTCCTAGCGGGAGGGTACAATGAGCAGTTCTTC
D: TRBD2
J: TRBJ2-1
size: few
V: TRBV12-3/TRBV12-4

CDR3: CASSLARTTTETQYF
DNA: TGTGCCAGCAGCTTAGCAAGGACTACGACCGAGACCCAGTACTTC
D: NA
J: TRBJ2-5
size: NA
V: TRBV7-2